The 30 T cell receptor beta chains below were found in one sample sequenced in a study of cytomegalovirus exposure and HLA in healthy donors (dated by TCRdb to about 2017). The receptor library was made with the immunoSEQ multiplex PCR assay. For the multiplex PCR, a mixture combining 60 forward primers for TCR Vbeta segments and 13 reverse primers for TCR Jbeta segments was used. Imported from immuneACCESS, the table was reduced by TCRdb to in-frame sequences with V and J called. These copies leave out some clones; in studies compared against another copy, an unresolved V gene accounts for under half, and the cause of the remainder is not known. Across this sample there are around 150,000 clones, with roughly 80% seen only once. Of the sample, 2% to 2.5% is held by the ten largest clones. Sequencing was done on a sample of PBMCs. The source is a female donor in good health and CMV-seronegative.

J is TRBJ1-6 and V is TRBV30; D unclear. The germline gives CDR1 GTSNPN, CDR2 SVGIG (reference sequence). The CDR3 is 14 residues long. V lost 4 bases, J lost 7 bases, and 14 bases lay in between. As DNA, the CDR3 is TGTGCCTGGACCAGGTACGGATTAAATTCACCCCTCCACTTT. It codes for CAWTRYGLNSPLHF. Supplemented by reference TRBV30 and TRBJ1-6, the full variable domain reads SQTIHQWPATLVQPVGSPLSLECTVEGTSNPNLYWYRQAAGRGLQLLFYSVGIGQISSEVPQNLSASRPQDRQFILSSKKLLLSDSGFYLCAWTRYGLNSPLHFGNGTRLTVT.

This clone was seen a handful of times. The chain joins TRBV6-1 to TRBJ2-3, with D perhaps matching TRBD1 (5 bases). V was shortened by 5 bases and J by 3 bases, with 12 bases between the two germline ends. This CDR3 is 14 amino acids long. Looked up from germline, CDR1 is MNHNS and CDR2 is SASEGT. The CDR3 bases are TGTGCCAGCAGTTTGATCTCAGGGACAGATACGCAGTATTTT. As protein: CASSLISGTDTQYF.

The genes are TRBV30 and TRBJ1-2; TRBD1 aligns across 12 bases. The germline V gene encodes CDR1 GTSNPN and CDR2 SVGIG (reference sequence). The CDR3 spans 15 residues. The junction had 10 bases not matched to a gene; V was cut back by 7 bases and J by 4 bases. CDR3 nucleotides: TGTGCCTCACCGGAGGGACAGGGGGCGTTCTATGGCTACACCTTC. Protein product: CASPEGQGAFYGYTF.

The V and J genes are TRBV29-1 and TRBJ2-5, with D possibly TRBD1 on 6 matching bases. The germline gives CDR1 SQVTM, CDR2 ANQGSEA. CDR3 length: 13 amino acids. The germline V and J ends were trimmed by 4 bases and 4 bases, with 13 bases remaining between them. The CDR3 loop is CSVVPAGAETQYF. CDR3 coding DNA: TGCAGCGTTGTACCAGCAGGGGCAGAGACCCAGTACTTC.

The rearrangement joins TRBV13 to TRBJ2-4, with 8 nucleotides matching TRBD1. Germline V gene data show CDR1 as PRHDT and CDR2 as FYEKMQ (reference sequence). The length of the CDR3 is 15 residues. With 2 bases clipped from V and 3 bases from J, the junction kept 3 bases outside the gene matches. The CDR3 DNA reads TGTGCCAGCAGCTTATCTGGGACAGGCAAAAACATTCAGTACTTC. It yields the protein CASSLSGTGKNIQYF.

The J gene is TRBJ1-5, the V gene TRBV30, with D perhaps TRBD1 (5 bases). Germline CDR1 and CDR2: GTSNPN and SVGIG (reference sequence). V lost 4 bases and J 4 bases, leaving 14 bases between the germline ends. This CDR3 is 14 amino acids long. The CDR3 reads CAWTERGGNQPQHF. DNA for the CDR3: TGTGCCTGGACGGAGAGGGGAGGAAATCAGCCCCAGCATTTT.

This clone was counted between two and nine times. The chain recombines TRBV5-6 with TRBJ1-2; D uncertain. V lost 4 bases, J lost 5 bases, and 6 bases lay in between. From germline, CDR1 is SGHDT and CDR2 YYEEEE. CDR3 size: 11 residues. The CDR3 DNA sequence: TGTGCCAGCAGCGTAAATTATGGCTACACCTTC. Protein sequence: CASSVNYGYTF.

The chain links TRBV6-1 to TRBJ1-2, with D maybe TRBD1 (6 bases). This CDR3 comprises 13 residues. Germline-derived CDR1 and CDR2 are MNHNS and SASEGT. Deletions cut 9 bases from V and 4 bases from J, with 15 bases between. CDR3 sequence reads: CASIGQWAYGYTF. CDR3 DNA: TGTGCCAGTATTGGACAGTGGGCCTATGGCTACACCTTC.

The chain uses TRBV9 and TRBJ2-1, with a possible D match to TRBD1 (6 bases). The CDR3 length is 16 residues. CDR1 is SGDLS, CDR2 YYNGEE, per germline. Trimming pared 0 bases from V and 0 bases from J, leaving 10 bases between. The CDR3 loop reads CASSVGRGSSYNEQFF. CDR3 DNA: TGTGCCAGCAGCGTAGGAAGGGGGAGCTCCTACAATGAGCAGTTCTTC.

The genes are TRBV9 and TRBJ2-7; 10 bases align to TRBD2. The CDR3 is made up of 14 amino acids. V shed 4 bases, J shed 5 bases, and the junction held 6 bases outside the gene matches. Per the germline V gene, CDR1 is SGDLS and CDR2 is YYNGEE. The CDR3 bases are TGTGCCAGCAGCCTCCGAGGGACTAGCGACGAGCAGTACTTC. Encoded protein: CASSLRGTSDEQYF.

This clone was recorded a few times. The chain uses TRBV6-1 and TRBJ2-4, with TRBD1 matching over 7 bases. The V and J ends lost 10 bases and 7 bases, in that order; junction bases with no gene match: 10. The CDR3 runs 13 residues. Per germline, CDR1 MNHNS and CDR2 SASEGT. In nucleotides, the CDR3 is TGTGCCATCGACCGGGACAGATTCAACATTCAGTACTTC. Protein sequence: CAIDRDRFNIQYF.

The CDR3, as DNA: TGTGCCAGCAGTGATATAGCGGGAGGGCCTCGCGAGCAGTACTTC. This gives the protein CASSDIAGGPREQYF. The gene calls are TRBV25-1 and TRBJ2-7, with 11 bases that match TRBD2. The CDR3 is 15 residues long. Per the germline V gene, CDR1 is MGHDK and CDR2 is SYGVNS. V lost 3 bases to trimming and J lost 6 bases; unmatched junction nucleotides: 7.

The V gene is TRBV19, the J gene TRBJ2-7; 7 nucleotides line up with TRBD1. CDR3 size: 14 residues. Losses at the gene ends were 3 bases for V and 3 bases for J; bases not matched to a gene: 5. Germline CDR1 reads LNHDA; CDR2 reads SQIVND (reference sequence). The CDR3 here is CASSISPGGYEQYF. CDR3 sequence (DNA): TGTGCCAGTAGTATTTCGCCAGGGGGCTACGAGCAGTACTTC.

The V call is TRBV5-4, the J call TRBJ1-4; the match to TRBD1 covers 8 bases. CDR1 is SGHNT and CDR2 is YYREEE in the germline V gene (reference sequence). The trim removed 1 base at V and 5 bases at J, leaving 1 base unmatched. This CDR3 region has 14 residues. The CDR3 region is CASSLNRGNEKLFF. Written as DNA, the CDR3 is TGTGCCAGCAGCTTGAACAGGGGGAATGAAAAACTGTTTTTT.

V and J are TRBV9 and TRBJ2-1; no clear D. Germline V gene sequence: CDR1 SGDLS, CDR2 YYNGEE. The CDR3 runs to 15 residues. V lost 2 bases and J lost 0, with 9 bases in between. In nucleotides, the CDR3 is TGTGCCAGCAGCGTCGAACGGAGCTCCTACAATGAGCAGTTCTTC. It yields the protein CASSVERSSYNEQFF.

V and J are TRBV19 and TRBJ2-2, with a tentative D call TRBD1 (5 bases). Trimming left V 7 bases short and J 7 bases short, with 16 bases between. Germline V gene sequence: CDR1 LNHDA, CDR2 SQIVND (reference sequence). CDR3 length equals 14 residues. CDR3 in DNA: TGTGCCAGTACCCATACCGCAGGGCTCGGGGAGCTGTTTTTT. It translates to CASTHTAGLGELFF.

This clone has just one count. The V call is TRBV30, the J call TRBJ2-3; 8 nucleotides match TRBD2. The CDR3 covers 14 residues. V shed 4 bases, J shed 2 bases, and the junction held 5 bases outside the gene matches. Germline assignment: CDR1 GTSNPN and CDR2 SVGIG (reference sequence). CDR3 sequence reads: CAWTSGFDTDTQYF. The CDR3 bases are TGTGCCTGGACTAGCGGGTTTGACACAGATACGCAGTATTTT.

Only a few counts were recorded for this clone. The chain combines TRBV6-1 with TRBJ2-7; 11 bases are shared with TRBD2. Germline V CDR1 and CDR2: MNHNS, SASEGT. V shed 5 bases, J shed 2 bases, and the junction held 2 bases outside the gene matches. The length of the CDR3 is 14 residues. CDR3 coding DNA: TGTGCCAGCAGTCCTAGCGGGAGGCCCTACGAGCAGTACTTC. Translation: CASSPSGRPYEQYF.

J is TRBJ1-5 and V is TRBV6-1; TRBD1 is a possible D gene (6 bases). Germline V gives CDR1 MNHNS, CDR2 SASEGT. V dropped 4 bases and J dropped 6 bases, with 13 bases sitting between them. This CDR3 has 14 residues. This CDR3 is CASSVRGAGQPQHF. CDR3 sequence (DNA): TGTGCCAGCAGTGTCCGGGGGGCAGGTCAGCCCCAGCATTTT.

The chain couples TRBV5-1 to TRBJ2-3, with D tentatively TRBD2 (5 bases). The V end was cut by 5 bases, the J end by 2 bases, with 15 bases between. Germline V CDR1 and CDR2: SGHRS, YFSETQ. CDR3 size: 15 residues. The CDR3 DNA is TGCGCCAGCAGTTTCGGACTGCCATTCACAGATACGCAGTATTTT. It codes for CASSFGLPFTDTQYF.

This clone was picked up a small number of times. The rearrangement uses TRBV18 and TRBJ1-2; the match to TRBD1 covers 8 bases. The germline V gene encodes CDR1 KGHSH and CDR2 LQKENI. V trimming: 2 bases; J trimming: 4 bases; junction bases outside the gene matches: 3. CDR3 length: 14 residues. CDR3 residues: CASSPITGGYGYTF. DNA for the CDR3: TGTGCCAGCTCACCAATTACAGGGGGCTATGGCTACACCTTC. Using reference TRBV18 and TRBJ1-2 for the parts outside the CDR3, the full variable domain is NAGVMQNPRHLVRRRGQEARLRCSPMKGHSHVYWYRQLPEEGLKFMVYLQKENIIDESGMPKERFSAEFPKEGPSILRIQQVVRGDSAAYFCASSPITGGYGYTFGSGTRLTVV.

The rearrangement joins TRBV18 to TRBJ2-3; D may be TRBD2 (7 bases). Trimming removed 2 bases from V and 1 base from J, with 16 bases in between. Germline V gives CDR1 KGHSH, CDR2 LQKENI. CDR3 size: 17 residues. The CDR3 sequence is CASSPSRGGAGTDTQYF. Written as DNA, the CDR3 is TGTGCCAGCTCACCATCTAGGGGGGGCGCGGGCACAGATACGCAGTATTTT.

The V gene is TRBV7-3, the J gene TRBJ2-3, with 8 bases matching TRBD2. The CDR3 is 15 residues long. The ends lost 3 bases at V and 4 bases at J; junction bases unmatched: 6. CDR1 SGHTA and CDR2 FQGTGA come from the germline V gene. The CDR3 reads CASSLNGRAPDTQYF. CDR3 DNA sequence: TGTGCCAGCAGCTTGAACGGGAGGGCCCCAGATACGCAGTATTTT.

This rearrangement joins TRBV11-3 to TRBJ2-3; unclear D gene. CDR3 size: 15 residues. With 1 base removed from V and 5 bases from J, the gap between germline ends came to 13 bases. Germline V gene lookup returns CDR1 SGHNT and CDR2 YENEEA. CDR3 residues: CASSLGVELRDTQYF. CDR3 sequence (DNA): TGTGCCAGCAGCTTAGGCGTCGAGCTGCGAGATACGCAGTATTTT.

This clone is a singleton in its sample. This rearrangement joins TRBV7-9 to TRBJ2-7; D possibly corresponds to TRBD1 (5 bases). The V gene lost 4 bases and the J gene lost 7 bases, with 20 bases spanning the gap. CDR1 SEHNR and CDR2 FQNEAQ come from the germline V gene (reference sequence). CDR3 length: 15 amino acids. CDR3 DNA: TGTGCCAGCAGCTCGTCAGGGATTAGGTTGAGGGAGCAGTACTTC. Translating it yields CASSSSGIRLREQYF.

CDR3 sequence: CASSWDIGEKLFF. In DNA form, the CDR3 reads TGCGCCAGCAGCTGGGACATTGGGGAAAAACTGTTTTTT. The chain carries TRBV5-1 and TRBJ1-4; tentatively, D is TRBD1 (6 bases). The CDR3 has 13 amino acids. Per the germline V gene, CDR1 is SGHRS and CDR2 is YFSETQ. Trimming took off 3 bases at V and 8 bases at J, with 11 bases between the two ends.

The chain recombines TRBV4-1 with TRBJ1-1, with TRBD1 as a possible D gene (5 bases). CDR1 and CDR2 from the germline V gene are MGHRA and YSYEKL. The CDR3 has 13 amino acids. V gave up 5 bases and J gave up 11 bases, with 18 bases separating them. CDR3 region: CASSSDTILGAFF. The CDR3 DNA reads as TGCGCCAGCAGCTCGGACACAATCCTGGGGGCTTTCTTT.

This chain connects TRBV4-1 to TRBJ1-2; TRBD1 matches at 7 bases. V trimming: 2 bases; J trimming: 4 bases; junction bases outside the gene matches: 4. Per the germline V gene, CDR1 is MGHRA and CDR2 is YSYEKL. CDR3 length: 14 amino acids. CDR3 coding DNA: TGCGCCAGCAGCCAACCGGGACAGATCTATGGCTACACCTTC. Protein: CASSQPGQIYGYTF.

The chain is built from TRBV5-6 and TRBJ2-5; the match to TRBD2 covers 11 bases. The CDR3 sequence is 17 residues long. Germline CDR1 reads SGHDT; CDR2 reads YYEEEE. V shed 1 base, J shed 4 bases, and the junction held 9 bases outside the gene matches. As DNA, the CDR3 is TGTGCCAGCAGCTTGAAAGGGACTAGCGGCTTCCGAGAGACCCAGTACTTC. Translation: CASSLKGTSGFRETQYF.

The chain combines TRBV4-1 with TRBJ1-2; tentatively, D is TRBD1 (6 bases). The V and J ends lost 1 base and 1 base respectively, with 19 bases between them. Germline loops: CDR1 MGHRA, CDR2 YSYEKL. CDR3 length: 18 residues. Written as DNA, the CDR3 is TGCGCCAGCAGCCAAGGGGGGACATCGACTGTGATTAACTATGGCTACACCTTC. This codes for CASSQGGTSTVINYGYTF.